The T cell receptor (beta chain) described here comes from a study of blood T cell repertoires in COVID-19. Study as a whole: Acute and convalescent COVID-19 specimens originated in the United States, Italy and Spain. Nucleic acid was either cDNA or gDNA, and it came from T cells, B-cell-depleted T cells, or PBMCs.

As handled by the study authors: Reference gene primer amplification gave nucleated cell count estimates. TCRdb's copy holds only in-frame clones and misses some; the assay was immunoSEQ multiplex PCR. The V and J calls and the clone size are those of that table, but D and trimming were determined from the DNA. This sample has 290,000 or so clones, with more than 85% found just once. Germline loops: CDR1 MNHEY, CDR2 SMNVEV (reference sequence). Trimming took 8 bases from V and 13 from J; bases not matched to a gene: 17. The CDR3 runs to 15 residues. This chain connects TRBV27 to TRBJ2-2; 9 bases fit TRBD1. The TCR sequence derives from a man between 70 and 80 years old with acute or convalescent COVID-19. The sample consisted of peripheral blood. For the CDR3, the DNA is TGTGCCAGCCGTGGGAGGGACAGGGCTCTCACAGTGCTGTTTTTT. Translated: CASRGRDRALTVLFF.